The 3 T cell receptor beta chains below all came from one sample that was sequenced in a study of blood T cell repertoires in COVID-19. Profiling relied on immunoSEQ multiplex PCR, and the TCRdb table lists in-frame clones only, not all of them. The table has approximately 38,000 clones, approximately 83% seen once. The specimen was peripheral blood. All receptors come from a human donor with acute or convalescent COVID-19. The donor label of this sample is uncertain.

The chain has TRBV11-2 and TRBJ2-7; D unclear. V dropped 3 bases and J dropped 3 bases, with 6 bases sitting between them. From germline, CDR1 is SGHAT and CDR2 FQNNGV. The CDR3 has 12 amino acids. CDR3 amino acids: CASSFRSYEQYF. The DNA for the CDR3 is TGTGCCAGCAGCTTTCGGAGCTACGAGCAGTACTTC.

The chain links TRBV5-5 to TRBJ1-5; D may be TRBD1 (6 bases). Per germline, CDR1 SGHKS and CDR2 YYEKEE (reference sequence). The CDR3 totals 14 residues. V was trimmed by 4 bases and J by 5 bases, leaving 13 bases between them. CDR3 sequence (DNA): TGTGCCAGCAGCCAACAGGGAGTGGATCAGCCCCAGCATTTT. Translating it yields CASSQQGVDQPQHF.

The chain links TRBV5-1 to TRBJ2-5; 8 nucleotides match TRBD1. The junction had 6 bases not matched to a gene; V was cut back by 0 bases and J by 5 bases. The length of the CDR3 is 15 residues. Germline loops: CDR1 SGHRS, CDR2 YFSETQ. Here the CDR3 DNA reads TGCGCCAGCAGCTTGGCCAGGGGACAGGAGGAGACCCAGTACTTC. It yields the protein CASSLARGQEETQYF. The full variable domain, completed using reference TRBV5-1 and TRBJ2-5, is KAGVTQTPRYLIKTRGQQVTLSCSPISGHRSVSWYQQTPGQGLQFLFEYFSETQRNKGNFPGRFSGRQFSNSRSEMNVSTLELGDSALYLCASSLARGQEETQYFGPGTRLLVL.